The 17 T cell receptor beta chains in this list originate from one sample, sequenced in a study of molecular identifiers for immune sequencing clone quantification. Each CDR3 protein gets one entry after TCRdb re-called the PCR reads with MiXCR. Of about 10,000 distinct CDR3 sequences listed, about a fifth are singletons. Material: naive CD8+ T cells from blood, with Jurkat cell RNA spiked in. As to subset: FACS-sorted CD8+CD4-CCR7+CD45RA+ naive T cells. Source of these receptors: a human donor in good health. Some libraries in this study had Jurkat cell RNA spiked in.

Sample share makes this clonotype medium-sized (0.01 to 0.1%). The V and J genes are TRBV7-9 and TRBJ2-3, with TRBD1 as a possible D gene (6 bases). The CDR3 spans 15 residues. Germline V gene data show CDR1 as SEHNR and CDR2 as FQNEAQ (reference sequence). V was shortened by 4 bases and J by 1 base, with 12 bases between the two germline ends. DNA of the CDR3: TGTGCCAGCAGCTCCTGGACAGAACGCACAGATACGCAGTATTTT. Its translation: CASSSWTERTDTQYF.

About this clonotype itself: A read error may produce the germline difference seen at one junction end. CDR3 sequence reads: CASSLTAGPSAQSF. In DNA form, the CDR3 reads TGTGCCAGCAGTTTAACCGCGGGGCCCTCCGCGCAGTCCTTC. This rearrangement joins TRBV27 to TRBJ2-7; D perhaps matches TRBD2 (6 bases). The CDR3 loop spans 14 amino acids. The V gene's germline CDR1 is MNHEY and CDR2 SMNVEV (reference sequence).

By sample fraction, this clonotype is medium-sized (0.01 to 0.1%). The gene calls are TRBV6-6 and TRBJ2-3; 7 nucleotides agree with TRBD2. V shed 1 base, J shed 1 base, and the junction held 5 bases outside the gene matches. This CDR3 is built from 16 residues. The germline CDR1 and CDR2 sequences are MNHNY and SVGAGI (reference sequence). Written as DNA, the CDR3 is TGTGCCAGCAGTTACTGGCGGGAGTTCGGCACAGATACGCAGTATTTT. Its protein product is CASSYWREFGTDTQYF.

Worth noting for this clonotype: A much more abundant neighbour one base away suggests this may be a read error. The chain has TRBV29-1 and TRBJ2-2; perhaps TRBD2 as D (6 bases). Trimming shortened V by 0 bases and J by 4 bases, and 15 bases separated the two germline ends. The CDR3 runs to 16 residues. The V gene's germline CDR1 is SQVTM and CDR2 ANQGSEA. Here the CDR3 DNA reads TGCAGCGTTGAAGATCGGCAGCGGGCGAGCACCGGGGAGCTGTTTTTT. Translation gives CSVEDRQRASTGELFF.

This clonotype came up a few times. The CDR3 is CASSLVRTSGDNEQFF. The CDR3 nucleotides are TGTGCCAGCAGCTTAGTGCGAACTAGCGGGGACAATGAGCAGTTCTTC. The J gene is TRBJ2-1, the V gene TRBV7-9; TRBD2 matches 10 bases. This CDR3 comprises 16 residues. V trimming: 1 base; J trimming: 5 bases; junction bases outside the gene matches: 5. In germline, CDR1 is SEHNR, CDR2 FQNEAQ (reference sequence). Full variable domain (rest looked up from reference TRBV7-9 and TRBJ2-1): DTGVSQNPRHKITKRGQNVTFRCDPISEHNRLYWYRQTLGQGPEFLTYFQNEAQLEKSRLLSDRFSAERPKGSFSTLEIQRTEQGDSAMYLCASSLVRTSGDNEQFFGPGTRLTVL.

Comments on this clonotype: This clone may be a read error of a much larger clone one base away. The V and J genes are TRBV7-2 and TRBJ2-7, with D hard to call. This CDR3 is 14 amino acids long. Germline V gene lookup returns CDR1 SGHTA and CDR2 FQGNSA. The CDR3 sequence is CASSTDGSPYERYF. The CDR3 coding sequence is TGTGCCAGCAGCACGGACGGTTCTCCCTACGAGCGGTACTTC.

In the case of this clonotype: At one of its ends the junction is not consistent with the germline gene, which may arise from a read error. The chain employs TRBV4-1 and TRBJ2-1; no firm D call. This CDR3 region has 13 residues. Germline CDR1 is MGHRA and CDR2 is YSYEKL. In DNA form, the CDR3 reads TGCGCCGGCAGCCAAGAGGTTGGTGGTGAGCAGTTCTTC. Translated: CAGSQEVGGEQFF.

Concerning this clonotype: A much larger clone differs from this one at a single base, so this may be a read error. The V gene is TRBV6-6, the J gene TRBJ2-3; perhaps TRBD1 as D (6 bases). V shed 6 bases and J shed 0 bases, with 16 bases lying between them. Germline CDR1 reads MNHNY; CDR2 reads SVGAGI (reference sequence). CDR3 length equals 16 residues. This chain's CDR3 is CASSPRGGGSTDTQYF. In DNA form, the CDR3 reads TGTGCCAGCAGCCCCAGGGGTGGCGGGAGCACAGATACGCAGTATTTT.

This clonotype rates as medium-sized. The gene calls are TRBV13 and TRBJ2-5; 8 bases are shared with TRBD1. Germline lookup yields CDR1 PRHDT and CDR2 FYEKMQ (reference sequence). This CDR3 comprises 14 residues. V gave up 5 bases and J gave up 5 bases; unmatched junction bases: 7. The CDR3 protein is CASSERTGMETQYF. The CDR3 region has the DNA TGTGCCAGCAGCGAACGGACAGGGATGGAGACCCAGTACTTC.

This clonotype is medium-sized in the sample. The chain uses TRBV6-2 or TRBV6-3 and TRBJ2-3; perhaps TRBD1 as D (6 bases). Germline V gene sequence: CDR1 MNHEY, CDR2 SVGEGT. The CDR3 consists of 14 residues. V lost 5 bases and J 2 bases, leaving 11 bases between the germline ends. This CDR3 is CASSPTGITDTQYF. CDR3 sequence (DNA): TGTGCCAGCAGTCCGACAGGAATCACAGATACGCAGTATTTT.

Relative to its sample, this clonotype is medium-sized (0.01 to 0.1%). The V gene is TRBV20-1, the J gene TRBJ2-7, with TRBD2 matching over 12 bases. After removal of 5 bases from V and 4 bases from J, the junction contained 6 bases not matched to a gene. Germline V gives CDR1 DFQATT, CDR2 SNEGSKA (reference sequence). This CDR3 is built from 14 residues. The DNA of the CDR3 is TGCAGTGCTCGAAAACTAGCGGGAGGATACGAGCAGTACTTC. This codes for CSARKLAGGYEQYF.

Relative to its sample, this clonotype is medium-sized. The rearrangement joins TRBV13 to TRBJ2-3; 9 bases are a match to TRBD2. Germline lookup yields CDR1 PRHDT and CDR2 FYEKMQ (reference sequence). The CDR3 runs to 18 residues. J was trimmed by 4 bases and V by 1 base; bases with no gene match: 12. CDR3 region: CASSLAASGMTSPDTQYF. The DNA of the CDR3 is TGTGCCAGCAGCTTAGCGGCTAGCGGGATGACTAGCCCAGATACGCAGTATTTT.

In this sample, this clonotype turned up many times. The chain uses TRBV29-1 and TRBJ2-1; 8 bases match TRBD1. CDR1 is SQVTM, CDR2 ANQGSEA, per germline. V lost 3 bases, J lost 3 bases, and 4 bases stayed unmatched. The CDR3 sequence is 14 residues long. The CDR3 here is CSVESDRDYNEQFF. CDR3 nucleotides: TGCAGCGTTGAGTCGGACAGGGACTACAATGAGCAGTTCTTC.

This clonotype was seen repeatedly, ten times or more. V gene TRBV3-1 combines with J gene TRBJ2-7, with a possible D match to TRBD1 (6 bases). Germline V gives CDR1 LGHDT, CDR2 YNNKEL (reference sequence). Trimming removed 3 bases at V and 0 bases at J, with 15 bases between. The CDR3 is made up of 16 amino acids. The CDR3, as DNA: TGTGCCAGCAGCCAGCCTCCGGGACACGGCTCCTACGAGCAGTACTTC. It translates to CASSQPPGHGSYEQYF.

CDR3 loop: CASSQGTSGGVYQETQYF. The CDR3, as DNA: TGTGCCAGCAGCCAAGGGACTAGCGGGGGAGTGTACCAAGAGACCCAGTACTTC. The chain combines TRBV3-1 with TRBJ2-5, with TRBD2 matching over 13 bases. V was pared by 1 base and J by 0 bases, with 5 bases of the junction left unmatched. Per germline, CDR1 LGHDT and CDR2 YNNKEL (reference sequence). This CDR3 comprises 18 residues.

This clonotype was recorded at least ten times. The gene calls are TRBV19 and TRBJ2-1; the D gene could be TRBD1 or TRBD2 (6 bases each). The CDR3 is 15 amino acids. The V end lost 6 bases, the J end lost 9 bases, and 21 bases lay between the germline ends. CDR1 LNHDA and CDR2 SQIVND come from the germline V gene (reference sequence). The CDR3 is CASRPVPGAPPEQFF. In DNA form, the CDR3 reads TGTGCCAGTAGGCCAGTCCCGGGGGCGCCCCCTGAGCAGTTCTTC.

This clonotype ranks as medium-sized. CDR3 residues: CASRFVGNNEQYF. The CDR3 DNA reads TGTGCCAGCAGGTTCGTGGGGAACAACGAGCAGTACTTC. The chain employs TRBV6-6 and TRBJ2-7, with unresolved D. Germline V gives CDR1 MNHNY, CDR2 SVGAGI (reference sequence). This CDR3 is built from 13 residues. V was trimmed by 6 bases and J by 5 bases, leaving 14 bases between them.